This T cell receptor (beta chain) was found in a study of blood T cell repertoires in COVID-19. Study in general: Samples representing acute and convalescent COVID-19 were sourced from the United States, Italy and Spain. Sources were T cells, B-cell-depleted T cells, or PBMCs; the material itself was cDNA or gDNA.

The trim removed 2 bases at V and 3 bases at J, leaving 7 bases unmatched. This CDR3 has 15 amino acids. Germline V gene lookup returns CDR1 SGHRS and CDR2 YFSETQ. Original data processing: How many nucleated cells were present was estimated from reference gene primer amplification. Assay used: immunoSEQ multiplex PCR; TCRdb lists only in-frame clones, some missing. The DNA gave D and trimming, while V, J and clone size come from that table. The top ten clones hold just under 2% of a sample with 250,000 to 300,000 clones, 75% to 90% of them seen once. Sequenced: peripheral blood. The chain joins TRBV5-1 to TRBJ2-7; 8 nucleotides align to TRBD1. The receptor's source is a man aged 25 to 45 with active or convalescent COVID-19. The CDR3 sequence: CASSFRQGARYEQYF. The CDR3 nucleotides are TGCGCCAGCAGCTTCAGGCAGGGGGCCCGCTACGAGCAGTACTTC.